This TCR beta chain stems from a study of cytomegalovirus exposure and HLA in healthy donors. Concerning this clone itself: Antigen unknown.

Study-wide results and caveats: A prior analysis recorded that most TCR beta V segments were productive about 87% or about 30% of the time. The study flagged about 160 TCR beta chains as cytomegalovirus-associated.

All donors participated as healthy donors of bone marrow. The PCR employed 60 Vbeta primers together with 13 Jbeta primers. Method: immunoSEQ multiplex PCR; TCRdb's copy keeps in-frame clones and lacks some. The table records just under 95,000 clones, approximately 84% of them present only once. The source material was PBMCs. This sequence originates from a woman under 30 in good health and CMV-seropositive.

This CDR3 reads CASTTSGSSGANVLTF. The DNA of the CDR3 is TGCGCCAGCACCACTAGCGGAAGCTCTGGGGCCAACGTCCTGACTTTC. The rearrangement uses TRBV10-2 and TRBJ2-6; 8 nucleotides line up with TRBD2. From germline, CDR1 is WSHSY and CDR2 SAAADI. Trimming took 7 bases from V and 0 from J; bases not matched to a gene: 5. This CDR3 region has 16 residues.